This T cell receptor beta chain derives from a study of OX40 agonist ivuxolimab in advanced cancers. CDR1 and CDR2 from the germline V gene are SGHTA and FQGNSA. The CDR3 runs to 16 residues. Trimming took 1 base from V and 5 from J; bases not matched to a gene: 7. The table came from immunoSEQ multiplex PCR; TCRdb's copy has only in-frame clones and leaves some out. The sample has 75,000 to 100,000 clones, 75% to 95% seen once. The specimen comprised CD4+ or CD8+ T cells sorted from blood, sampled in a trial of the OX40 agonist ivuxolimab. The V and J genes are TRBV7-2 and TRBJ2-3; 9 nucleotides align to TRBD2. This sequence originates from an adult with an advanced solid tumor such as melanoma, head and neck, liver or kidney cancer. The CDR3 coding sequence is TGTGCCAGCAGCTTAGAATACGCGGGAGGGGGAGATACGCAGTATTTT. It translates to CASSLEYAGGGDTQYF.